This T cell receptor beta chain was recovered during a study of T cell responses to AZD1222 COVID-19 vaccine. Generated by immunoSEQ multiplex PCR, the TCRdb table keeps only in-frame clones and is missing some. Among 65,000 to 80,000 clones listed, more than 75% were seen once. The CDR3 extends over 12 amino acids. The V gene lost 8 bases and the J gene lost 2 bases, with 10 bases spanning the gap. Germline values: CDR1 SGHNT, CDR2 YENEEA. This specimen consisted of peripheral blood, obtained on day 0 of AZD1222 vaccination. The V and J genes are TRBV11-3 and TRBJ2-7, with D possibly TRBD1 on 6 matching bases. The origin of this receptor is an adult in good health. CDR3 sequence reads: CASQTGPYEQYF. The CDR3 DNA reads TGTGCCAGCCAAACAGGGCCCTACGAGCAGTACTTC.